This T cell receptor beta chain originates from a study of blood T cell repertoires in COVID-19. Study-wide context: Specimens from acute and convalescent COVID-19 originated in the United States, Italy and Spain. Nucleic acid was either cDNA or gDNA, and it came from T cells, B-cell-depleted T cells, or PBMCs.

V was clipped by 5 bases and J by 4 bases; unmatched bases: 7. This CDR3 has 15 residues. The V gene's germline CDR1 is SGHTA and CDR2 FQGNSA. As processed by the authors: Researchers report that nucleated cell counts were estimated from reference gene primer amplification. The protocol was immunoSEQ multiplex PCR, while the TCRdb copy is restricted to in-frame clones and leaves out a portion. That table gives V, J and clone size, and the DNA gave D and trimming. This sample has approximately 100,000 clones, with around 84% found just once. The TCR comes from a human donor in a cohort sampled during active COVID-19. The V call is TRBV7-2, the J call TRBJ2-1; 8 bases map to TRBD2. Sample: peripheral blood. CDR3 loop: CASSPSASGYNEQFF. As DNA, the CDR3 is TGTGCCAGCAGCCCCTCGGCTAGCGGGTACAATGAGCAGTTCTTC.